The rows below give T cell receptor beta chains drawn from one sample of a study of graft-versus-host responses after intestinal transplantation. The antigens for these receptors are not known. Only in-frame clones appear in the TCRdb table, and some are missing; sequencing was by immunoSEQ multiplex PCR. Of 50,000 to 75,000 clones listed, 90% to 95% are singletons. The input for sequencing was unstimulated CD4+ T cells sorted from spleen or lymph node cells, taken before transplant. Every receptor here comes from a human donor who was the organ donor for an intestinal transplant. CDR3s include the opening cysteine and the closing phenylalanine or tryptophan. Each record gives: V gene, J gene, D gene, clone size, CDR3 DNA, CDR3 protein. The D gene is left open where the match is weak. Size values are once, few and many counts, or a class for expanded clones, and some rows have none.

TRBV4-3	TRBJ1-1	-	-	TGCGCCAGCAGCCCAAAACCCCTGACAGGAAACACTGAAGCTTTCTTT	CASSPKPLTGNTEAFF
TRBV6-5	TRBJ1-5	-	-	TGTGCCAGCAGGCCGAGAAGGTCGAGCAATCAGCCCCAGCATTTT	CASRPRRSSNQPQHF
TRBV19	TRBJ2-1	TRBD2	-	TGTGCCAGTAGAGAACTAGCGGGGGGGCAGAATGAGCAGTTCTTC	CASRELAGGQNEQFF
TRBV4-3	TRBJ1-6	TRBD1	once	TGCGCCAGCAGCCGCACGGGACAGGCTTATTCACCCCTCCACTTT	CASSRTGQAYSPLHF
TRBV6-5	TRBJ2-5	TRBD2	-	TGTGCCAGCAGAGCGGGGGGGTCCCAAGAGACCCAGTACTTC	CASRAGGSQETQYF
TRBV7-3	TRBJ2-7	-	few	TGTGCCAGCAGCTTAAGGGGGTGGGAGTACTTC	CASSLRGWEYF
TRBV6-5	TRBJ2-7	TRBD2	once	TGTGCCAGCAGAACACTAGCGGGGGAGTACGAGCAGTACTTC	CASRTLAGEYEQYF
TRBV9	TRBJ1-6	TRBD1	-	TGTGCCAGCAGTCCCCTGGACAGGGATAATTCACCCCTCCACTTT	CASSPLDRDNSPLHF
TRBV7-2	TRBJ2-3	TRBD2	-	TGTGCCAGCAGCCCGGGACTAGCGAGGAATACGCAGTATTTT	CASSPGLARNTQYF
TRBV7-3	TRBJ2-7	-	-	TGTGCCAGCAGCTGGGCCACAGGGCTCGAGCAGTACTTC	CASSWATGLEQYF
TRBV7-2	TRBJ1-2	TRBD1	-	TGTGCCAGCAGCCCACAGGGGGCACACTATGGCTACACCTTC	CASSPQGAHYGYTF
TRBV11-2	TRBJ2-1	-	-	TGTGCCAGCAGCTTTGCGCGGTTTCCCTACAATGAGCAGTTCTTC	CASSFARFPYNEQFF
TRBV19	TRBJ1-2	-	once	TGTGCCAGTAGTATAGGGGCAGTTAACTATGGCTACACCTTC	CASSIGAVNYGYTF
TRBV5-1	TRBJ1-6	TRBD1	-	TGCGCCAGCAGCGTGATACCGGGACAGGGTGTGTCACCCCTCCACTTT	CASSVIPGQGVSPLHF
TRBV7-2	TRBJ2-7	TRBD2	once	TGTGCCAGCAGCTTAGGCGGGGGGGCAACCTGCGAGCAGTACTTC	CASSLGGGATCEQYF
TRBV7-2	TRBJ2-2	TRBD2	-	TGTGCCAGCAGCTTACTAGCGGGGGGCTACACCGGGGAGCTGTTTTTT	CASSLLAGGYTGELFF
TRBV15	TRBJ2-7	-	-	TGTGCCACCAGCAGGGAACACGAGCAGTACTTC	CATSREHEQYF
TRBV6-1	TRBJ1-1	TRBD1	-	TGTGCCAGCAGTGAGCGGGACAGGGACGCTTTCTTT	CASSERDRDAFF
TRBV7-6	TRBJ1-1	TRBD1	once	TGTGCCAGCAGCAGTTGGGACAGACAAGCTTTCTTT	CASSSWDRQAFF
TRBV7-2	TRBJ1-6	-	-	TGTGCCAGCAGCGCGGAGACTAATTCACCCCTCCACTTT	CASSAETNSPLHF
TRBV6-5	TRBJ2-2	-	-	TGTGCCAGCAGTGTGACGACTAGCACCGGGGAGCTGTTTTTT	CASSVTTSTGELFF
TRBV6-1	TRBJ2-7	TRBD2	once	TGTGCCAGCAGGGCTAGCGGGGGACTAACCTACGAGCAGTACTTC	CASRASGGLTYEQYF
TRBV29-1	TRBJ1-1	-	-	TGCAGCGTTGAGGGAGGGCGTTATATCACTGAAGCTTTCTTT	CSVEGGRYITEAFF
TRBV4-2	TRBJ2-1	-	-	TGTGCCAGCAGCCTACAAGGGGTTCCGTTCTTC	CASSLQGVPFF
TRBV29-1	TRBJ2-7	-	-	TGCAGCGTTGTGGGGGACACTCTGACCTACGAGCAGTACTTC	CSVVGDTLTYEQYF
TRBV19	TRBJ2-1	TRBD2	-	TGTGCCAGTAGTCCCAGACTAGCGGGGGACAATGAGCAGTTCTTC	CASSPRLAGDNEQFF
TRBV9	TRBJ2-7	TRBD1	-	TGTGCCAGCAGCCTTGGACAGGGGAGGTCCTACGAGCAGTACTTC	CASSLGQGRSYEQYF
TRBV10-3	TRBJ1-5	-	-	TGTGCCACCGGGGGCAGCAATCAGCCCCAGCATTTT	CATGGSNQPQHF
TRBV4-1	TRBJ2-5	-	-	TGCGCCAGCAGCCAAGGTCTTTTACAAGAGACCCAGTACTTC	CASSQGLLQETQYF
TRBV25-1	TRBJ1-2	-	-	TGTGCCAGCAGTGAATCGCAGGGTAGTTCGGGAATCTATGGCTACACCTTC	CASSESQGSSGIYGYTF
TRBV20-1	TRBJ2-7	-	-	TGCAGTGCTAGGACTAGCTACGAGCAGTACTTC	CSARTSYEQYF
TRBV29-1	TRBJ1-5	-	-	TGCAGCGTTGTAGCTGGTGATAGCAATCAGCCCCAGCATTTT	CSVVAGDSNQPQHF
TRBV11-2	TRBJ1-1	TRBD1	once	TGTGCCAGCAGCTCTTACAGGGGGAACACTGAAGCTTTCTTT	CASSSYRGNTEAFF
TRBV11-2	TRBJ2-7	-	-	TGTGCCAGCAGCTTAGACGGATTCCTGACCATCTACGAGCAGTACTTC	CASSLDGFLTIYEQYF
TRBV10-2	TRBJ1-2	TRBD1	-	TGCGCCAGCAACATGGGACAGGACGGGAATAACTATGGCTACACCTTC	CASNMGQDGNNYGYTF
TRBV29-1	TRBJ1-3	-	-	TGCAGCGTTGAAGATGGAAACACCATATATTTT	CSVEDGNTIYF
TRBV6-1	TRBJ1-2	-	once	TGTGCCAGCAGTGATACGGGACATTACTATGGCTACACCTTC	CASSDTGHYYGYTF
TRBV5-1	TRBJ2-1	TRBD2	-	TGCGCCAGCAGCTTCGCCGGGACTAGCGGTGCGCAGTTCTTC	CASSFAGTSGAQFF
TRBV2	TRBJ2-3	-	once	TGTGCCAGCAGTGAGGGGCGGGCTGAGCATACGCAGTATTTT	CASSEGRAEHTQYF
TRBV25-1	TRBJ2-1	-	-	TGTGCCAGCAGTCAGGTTAACGAGCAGTTCTTC	CASSQVNEQFF
TRBV4-3	TRBJ2-1	-	-	TGCGCCAGCAGCCAAGATAGGGCAGGCTTCACCTACAATGAGCAGTTCTTC	CASSQDRAGFTYNEQFF
TRBV11-1	TRBJ2-3	-	-	TGTGCCAGCAGCTTAGCAGGGGGAGCAGATACGCAGTATTTT	CASSLAGGADTQYF
TRBV6-5	TRBJ1-6	-	once	TGTGCCAGCAGACCCCCAACAGGCCCTAATTCACCCCTCCACTTT	CASRPPTGPNSPLHF
TRBV5-1	TRBJ2-3	-	-	TGCGCCAGCAGCCGGTTGGCCTCTATAGGCGCAGATACGCAGTATTTT	CASSRLASIGADTQYF
TRBV11-2	TRBJ2-2	TRBD2	once	TGTGCCAGCAGCACACGACTAGCGGGGGCGAACACCGGGGAGCTGTTTTTT	CASSTRLAGANTGELFF
TRBV9	TRBJ1-4	TRBD1	-	TGTGCCAGCAGCGTCGGGACAGGGGGCGTAAAAGAAAAACTGTTTTTT	CASSVGTGGVKEKLFF
TRBV7-3	TRBJ2-1	TRBD1	-	TGTGCCAGCAGCCCCGGGACAGGGGAACACAATGAGCAGTTCTTC	CASSPGTGEHNEQFF
TRBV7-8	TRBJ1-1	-	once	TGTGCCAGCAGCTTAGCTGGGACCGAAGCTTTCTTT	CASSLAGTEAFF
TRBV5-6	TRBJ1-3	-	-	TGTGCCAGCAGCACCGACTGGAGCTCTGGAAACACCATATATTTT	CASSTDWSSGNTIYF
TRBV19	TRBJ1-5	TRBD1	-	TGTGCCAGTAGTATGACAGGGGATCAGCCCCAGCATTTT	CASSMTGDQPQHF
TRBV7-7	TRBJ1-2	-	-	TGTGCTAGCAGCCTACGGGGGGTAGGTAGCTACACCTTC	CASSLRGVGSYTF
TRBV6-5	TRBJ2-7	-	-	TGTGCCAGCAGTTGCCCCGGACTACACTACGAGCAGTACTTC	CASSCPGLHYEQYF
TRBV19	TRBJ2-7	-	-	TGTGCCAGTACCCCGAGTGTGGGGTTATCCTACGAGCAGTACTTC	CASTPSVGLSYEQYF
TRBV4-3	TRBJ1-1	TRBD1	few	TGCGCCAGCAGCCAGGATCAGGGGGACACTGAAGCTTTCTTT	CASSQDQGDTEAFF
TRBV11-2	TRBJ2-1	-	-	TGTGCCAGCAGCTTAAAAGGGGGGATATCCTACAATGAGCAGTTCTTC	CASSLKGGISYNEQFF
TRBV7-2	TRBJ2-7	-	-	TGTGCCAGCAGCTTGGGCCGGCCCAACGAGCAGTACTTC	CASSLGRPNEQYF
TRBV5-5	TRBJ2-3	-	once	TGTGCCAGCAGCTTCTCTACAGATACGCAGTATTTT	CASSFSTDTQYF
TRBV9	TRBJ2-3	-	-	TGTGCCAGCAGCCCCCGGGGGCAGGGCACAGATACGCAGTATTTT	CASSPRGQGTDTQYF